A single T cell receptor beta chain is shown here with its context. The target antigen is unknown. This entry belongs to a study of T cells in localized non-small cell lung cancer. Broader study findings: Of the tissues analyzed, uninvolved adjacent lung showed maximal T cell clonality, greater than tumor.

The method was immunoSEQ multiplex PCR; TCRdb's version includes in-frame clones alone and lacks a portion of them. The sample contains 100,000 to 150,000 clones, about 89% of which appear only once. The material was peripheral blood, obtained before any cancer treatment. This clonotype originated in a female donor over 55 with stage I lung adenocarcinoma.

The CDR3 nucleotides are TGTGCCAGCAGCCTAGCGGGAACGAACACCGGGGAGCTGTTTTTT. Translating gives CASSLAGTNTGELFF. V gene TRBV11-2 combines with J gene TRBJ2-2; 9 bases match TRBD2. Trimming at V came to 5 bases and at J to 0 bases, leaving 1 base not matched to a gene. The CDR3 is 15 residues long. Germline-derived CDR1 and CDR2 are SGHAT and FQNNGV.